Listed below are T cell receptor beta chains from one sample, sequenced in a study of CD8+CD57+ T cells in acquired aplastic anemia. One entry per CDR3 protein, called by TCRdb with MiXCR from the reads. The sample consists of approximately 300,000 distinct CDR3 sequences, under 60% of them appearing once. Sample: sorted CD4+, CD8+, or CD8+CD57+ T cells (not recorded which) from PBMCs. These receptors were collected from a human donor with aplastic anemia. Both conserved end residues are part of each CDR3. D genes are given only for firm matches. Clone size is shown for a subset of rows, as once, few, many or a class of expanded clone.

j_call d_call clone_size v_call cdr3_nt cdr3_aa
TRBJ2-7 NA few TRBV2 TGTGCCAGCAGTGAAGTGTTCTACGAGCAGTACTTC CASSEVFYEQYF
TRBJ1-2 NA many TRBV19 TGTGCCAGTGGCTTTACAGGCAGGGCAACCTATGGCTACACCTTC CASGFTGRATYGYTF
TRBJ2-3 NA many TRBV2 TGCGCCAGCAGTGAGGGGGGAACAGATACGCAGTATTTT CASSEGGTDTQYF
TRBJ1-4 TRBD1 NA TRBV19 TGTGCCAGTAGTACCGCCGGGACAGTTAATGAAAAACTGTTTTTT CASSTAGTVNEKLFF
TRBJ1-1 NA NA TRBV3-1 TGTGCCAGCAAACAGGCGGTAACCACCTTGAACACTGAAGCTTTCTTT CASKQAVTTLNTEAFF
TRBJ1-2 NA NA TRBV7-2 TGTGCCAGCAGCCCAGACAAGACAGGACGCTACACCTTC CASSPDKTGRYTF
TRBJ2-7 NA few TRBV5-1 TGCGCCAGCAGCCATGGGGGACAAGGCTACGAGCAGTACTTC CASSHGGQGYEQYF
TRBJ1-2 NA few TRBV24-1 TGTGCCACCAGTGGTACAATGGAAGATGGCTACACCTTC CATSGTMEDGYTF
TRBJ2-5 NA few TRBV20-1 TGCAGCACCCCACAGCCCGCGGGGGAGACCCAGTACTTC CSTPQPAGETQYF
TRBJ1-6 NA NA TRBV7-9 TGTGCCAGCGCGGGGTCTAATTCACCCCTCCACTTT CASAGSNSPLHF
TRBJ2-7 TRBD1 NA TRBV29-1 TGCAGCGTCCTTCTGACAGGGGAGTCCGAGCAGTACTTC CSVLLTGESEQYF
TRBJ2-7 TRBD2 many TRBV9 TGTGCCAGCAGCGGGGGGGGGCGGGGGGCTACCTACGAGCAGTACTTC CASSGGGRGATYEQYF
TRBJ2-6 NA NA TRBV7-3 TGTGCCAGCAGCCCAGGGGGGGGGAGCTCTGGGGCCAACGTCCTGACTTTC CASSPGGGSSGANVLTF
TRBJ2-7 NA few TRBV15 TGTGCCACCAGCAAGGGAACTAGTCTCTCCTACGAGCAGTACTTC CATSKGTSLSYEQYF
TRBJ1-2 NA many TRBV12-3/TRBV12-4 TGTGCCAGCAGTCCCACGAGTCCGTCGGGTGGCTACACCTTC CASSPTSPSGGYTF
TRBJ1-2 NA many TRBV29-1 TGCAGCGTTTTGGGAACGGATGGCTACACCTTC CSVLGTDGYTF
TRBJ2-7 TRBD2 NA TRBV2 TGTGCCAGCAGGGGGGGACTAGCGGCTAACGAGCAGTACTTC CASRGGLAANEQYF
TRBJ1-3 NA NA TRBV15 TGTGCCACCAGCAGCCGGAGACACCGAGTAGGCACCATATATTTT CATSSRRHRVGTIYF
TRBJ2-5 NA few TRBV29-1 TGCAGCGTTTCGGACAGCTTAGGGGAGACCCAGTACTTC CSVSDSLGETQYF
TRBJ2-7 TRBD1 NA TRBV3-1 TGTGCCAGCACCCGAGGGGACAGGGCCTACGAGCAGTACTTC CASTRGDRAYEQYF
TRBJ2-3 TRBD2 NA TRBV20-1 TGCAGTGCTAGAGATTGGGGGGGAACTAGCACAGATACGCAGTATTTT CSARDWGGTSTDTQYF
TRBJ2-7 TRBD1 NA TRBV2 TGTGCCGCGGCTAAACAGGGGGCCTACAAGCAGTACTTC CAAAKQGAYKQYF
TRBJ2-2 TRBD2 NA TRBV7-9 TGTGCCAGCAGCTCGGCGGGGGTGGACACCGGGGAGCTGTTTTTT CASSSAGVDTGELFF
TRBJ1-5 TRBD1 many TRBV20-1 TGCAGTGCCCCGACAGGGTTTAGGGATCAGCCCCAGCATTTT CSAPTGFRDQPQHF
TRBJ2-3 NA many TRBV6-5 TGTGCCAGCAGTATCGCCCGACTGGATACGCAGTATTTT CASSIARLDTQYF
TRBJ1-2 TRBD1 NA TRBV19 TGTGCCAGTTCCGGGACAGGGGCCCGAAGCCTCTATGGCTACACCTTC CASSGTGARSLYGYTF
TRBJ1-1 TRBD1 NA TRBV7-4 TGTGCCAGCAGCTTACAGGGGGCGCGGGGGCCTGAAGCTTTCTTT CASSLQGARGPEAFF
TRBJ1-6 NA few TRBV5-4 TGTGCCAGCAGCTTGGGTGGATCACCCCTCCACTTT CASSLGGSPLHF
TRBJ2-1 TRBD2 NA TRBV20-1 TGCAGTGCCAGAAGAGGCGGGGGGATAAGCGAGCAGTTCTTC CSARRGGGISEQFF
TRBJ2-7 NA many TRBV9 TGTGCCAGCAGCCTTGGCGCGGACTACGAGCAGTACTTC CASSLGADYEQYF
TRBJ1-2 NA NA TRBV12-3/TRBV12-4 TGTGCCAGCAGACCCGGGACGGTCTATGGCTACACCTTC CASRPGTVYGYTF
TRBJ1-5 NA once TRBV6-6 TGTGCCAGCAGTTACACCCAGGGCCCTCAGCCCCAGCATTTT CASSYTQGPQPQHF
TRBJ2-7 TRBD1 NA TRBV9 TGTGCCAGCAGCGCGACAGGGGGCCGACTCTACGAGCAGTACTTC CASSATGGRLYEQYF
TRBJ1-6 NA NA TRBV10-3 TGTGCCAGCAGTCAGGCACCCGGAGCGATACAGCAGAATTCACCCCTCCACTTT CASSQAPGAIQQNSPLHF
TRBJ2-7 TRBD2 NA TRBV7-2 TGTGCCAGCAGCTCCCTAGCGGCGAATGGCAAGCAGTACTTC CASSSLAANGKQYF
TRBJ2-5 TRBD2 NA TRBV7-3 TGTGCCAGCAGCCGGAGGACTAGCGGGGAGACCCAGTACTTC CASSRRTSGETQYF
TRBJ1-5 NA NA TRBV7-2 TGTGCCAGCAGCTTAGATGGGGGGCCTCAGCCCCAGCATTTT CASSLDGGPQPQHF
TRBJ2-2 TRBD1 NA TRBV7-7 TGTATAGGGGACAGGGCGAACACCGGGGAGCTGTTTTTT CIGDRANTGELFF
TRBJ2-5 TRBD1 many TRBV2 TGTGCCAGCAGTTTACAGGGGGCGCAGGAGACCCAGTACTTC CASSLQGAQETQYF
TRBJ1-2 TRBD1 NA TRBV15 TGTGCCACCAGCAGAGGGCAGGGGGCTAACTATGGCTACACCTTC CATSRGQGANYGYTF
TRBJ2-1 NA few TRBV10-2 TGCGCCAGCCGCAAGGAACTAGCCGGCAATGAGCAGTTCTTC CASRKELAGNEQFF
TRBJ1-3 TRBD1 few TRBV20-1 TGCAGTGCTAGAGATCGGGACAGGGCCGCAAGCACCATATATTTT CSARDRDRAASTIYF
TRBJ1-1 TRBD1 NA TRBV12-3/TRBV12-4 TGTGCCAGCAGTTTAGGACAGGGGGCTGGTCAGCCACAAGCTTTCTTT CASSLGQGAGQPQAFF
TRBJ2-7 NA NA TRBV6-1 TGTGCCAGCAGCGTAGGACCGGGGGTCGAGCAGTACTTC CASSVGPGVEQYF
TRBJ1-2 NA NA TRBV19 TGTGCCAGTACGGTCGGGGACTATGGCTACACCTTC CASTVGDYGYTF
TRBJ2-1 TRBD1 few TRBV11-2 TGTGCCAGCAGCTTACGGACAGGTAATGAGCAGTTCTTC CASSLRTGNEQFF
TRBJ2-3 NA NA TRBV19 TGTGCCAGTAGTATGTGGGGCCTAACAGATACGCAGTATTTT CASSMWGLTDTQYF
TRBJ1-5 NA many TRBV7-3 TGTGCCAGCAGCTCGGCACCTAATCAGCCCCAGCATTTT CASSSAPNQPQHF
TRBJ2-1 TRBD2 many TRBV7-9 TGTGCCAGCAGCCCTAGCGGTCTTATACTTGAGCAGTTCTTC CASSPSGLILEQFF
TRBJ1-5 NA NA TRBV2 TGTGCCAGCAGTGACAGGGATCAGCCCCAGCATTTT CASSDRDQPQHF
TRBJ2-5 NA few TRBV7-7 TGTGCCAGCAGCTTAGATCCAGGGGCGCAAGAGACCCAGTACTTC CASSLDPGAQETQYF
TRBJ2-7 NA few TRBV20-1 TGCAGTGCCCAAGATCAGGGGAGCTCCTACGAGCAGTACTTC CSAQDQGSSYEQYF
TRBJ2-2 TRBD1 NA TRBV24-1 TGTGCCACCAGTGATTCAAGGGACAGGGGGACCGGGGAGCTGTTTTTT CATSDSRDRGTGELFF
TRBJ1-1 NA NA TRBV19 TGTGCCAGTAGTATAGAAGTGGGAGGGCCTGGTGAAGCTTTCTTT CASSIEVGGPGEAFF
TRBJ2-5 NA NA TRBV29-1 TGCAGCGTTGGGGGGCTGGCGGGGCCGCAAGAGACCCAGTACTTC CSVGGLAGPQETQYF
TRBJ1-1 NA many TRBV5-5 TGTGCCAGCAGCTTGCAGGTAGGGCGAACAGAAGCTTTCTTT CASSLQVGRTEAFF
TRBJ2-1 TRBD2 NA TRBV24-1 TGTGCCACCAGTGACCCTACAACTAGCGGGAAAGGGAATGAGCAGTTCTTC CATSDPTTSGKGNEQFF
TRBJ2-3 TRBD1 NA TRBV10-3 TGTGCCACCAGTGATGGTGGGGACAGGGTAGGAGATACGCAGTATTTT CATSDGGDRVGDTQYF
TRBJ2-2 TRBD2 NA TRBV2 TGTGCCAGAGCGGGAGACACCGGGGAGCTGTTTTTT CARAGDTGELFF
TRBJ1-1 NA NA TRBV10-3 TGTGCCATCAGTGAATCCCTACTAACTGAAGCTCTCTTC CAISESLLTEALF